A single sample is the source of the 15 T cell receptor beta chains below, sequenced in a study of technical replicates of blood from a handful of donors. Measured with immunoSEQ multiplex PCR; TCRdb has only the in-frame clones, and not every one. The table shows more than 80,000 clones, with 95% occurring only once. Material: T cells isolated from PBMCs. The receptors here all came from a human donor in good health.

J is TRBJ1-5 and V is TRBV10-3; 7 nucleotides match TRBD1. Germline values: CDR1 ENHRY, CDR2 SYGVKD. V dropped 0 bases and J dropped 1; count of bases not matched to a gene: 6. This CDR3 has 17 amino acids. The CDR3 bases are TGTGCCATCAGTGAGTCTGAGACAGGGACCAGCAATCAGCCCCAGCATTTT. This codes for CAISESETGTSNQPQHF.

The V and J genes are TRBV10-3 and TRBJ2-7; TRBD1 aligns across 11 bases. Germline V gene lookup returns CDR1 ENHRY and CDR2 SYGVKD. V shed 6 bases and J 5 bases; nucleotides not matched to a gene: 6. This CDR3 comprises 14 residues. The CDR3 sequence: CAISGRTGGDEQYF. CDR3 DNA: TGTGCCATCAGCGGTAGGACAGGGGGCGACGAGCAGTACTTC.

This clone was counted a single time. The chain recombines TRBV6-5 with TRBJ1-2; possibly TRBD1 for D (6 bases). The length of the CDR3 is 13 residues. Germline V gene data show CDR1 as MNHEY and CDR2 as SVGAGI. The V end was cut by 6 bases, the J end by 2 bases, with 10 bases between. CDR3 residues: CASRLRGNYGYTF. In DNA, the CDR3 is TGTGCCAGCAGACTAAGGGGGAACTATGGCTACACCTTC.

This CDR3 reads CASSLRTGEAFF. The CDR3 bases are TGTGCCAGCAGCCTTCGGACAGGGGAAGCTTTCTTT. The J gene is TRBJ1-1, the V gene TRBV7-2, with TRBD1 matching 8 bases. V lost 5 bases and J lost 8; bases outside the gene matches: 4. CDR1 and CDR2 (germline): SGHTA, FQGNSA. The CDR3 sequence is 12 residues long.

The rearrangement links TRBV28 to TRBJ2-7; 9 bases align to TRBD2. The CDR3 sequence is 14 residues long. Germline CDR1 reads MDHEN; CDR2 reads SYDVKM. V was pared by 4 bases and J by 0 bases, with 1 base of the junction left unmatched. The CDR3, as DNA: TGTGCCAGCAGTTATAGCGGGAGCTCCTACGAGCAGTACTTC. Residues: CASSYSGSSYEQYF.

The V gene is TRBV9, the J gene TRBJ1-1; 7 bases match TRBD1. The V and J ends lost 4 bases and 0 bases, in that order; junction bases with no gene match: 12. The CDR3 has 17 amino acids. CDR1 and CDR2 from the germline V gene are SGDLS and YYNGEE. The CDR3 sequence: CASSPTVRQGVNTEAFF. CDR3 DNA sequence: TGTGCCAGCAGCCCCACCGTTCGACAGGGTGTGAACACTGAAGCTTTCTTT. The entire variable domain, with the rest obtained from reference TRBV9 and TRBJ1-1, is as follows: DSGVTQTPKHLITATGQRVTLRCSPRSGDLSVYWYQQSLDQGLQFLIQYYNGEERAKGNILERFSAQQFPDLHSELNLSSLELGDSALYFCASSPTVRQGVNTEAFFGQGTRLTVV.

The V gene is TRBV27, the J gene TRBJ2-5; D is undetermined. Germline assignment: CDR1 MNHEY and CDR2 SMNVEV (reference sequence). Trimming left V 3 bases short and J 2 bases short, with 7 bases between. The CDR3 extends over 13 amino acids. CDR3 coding DNA: TGTGCCAGCAGTTTTACGAGACAAGAGACCCAGTACTTC. Amino acids: CASSFTRQETQYF.

V and J are TRBV27 and TRBJ2-5; weak D call: TRBD2 (5 bases). CDR3 length: 15 amino acids. V lost 2 bases, J lost 3 bases, and 13 bases lay in between. In germline, CDR1 is MNHEY, CDR2 SMNVEV (reference sequence). CDR3 DNA sequence: TGTGCCAGCAGTTTAACGAGGGTAGTAAAAGAGACCCAGTACTTC. Amino acids: CASSLTRVVKETQYF.

V and J are TRBV7-3 and TRBJ1-1; 9 bases are a match to TRBD1. Germline lookup yields CDR1 SGHTA and CDR2 FQGTGA. The junction had 7 bases not matched to a gene; V was cut back by 5 bases and J by 0 bases. This CDR3 spans 16 amino acids. CDR3 residues: CASSPQGQGLNTEAFF. Here the CDR3 DNA reads TGTGCCAGCAGCCCTCAGGGACAGGGCCTGAACACTGAAGCTTTCTTT. Full variable domain (rest looked up from reference TRBV7-3 and TRBJ1-1): GAGVSQTPSNKVTEKGKYVELRCDPISGHTALYWYRQSLGQGPEFLIYFQGTGAADDSGLPNDRFFAVRPEGSVSTLKIQRTERGDSAVYLCASSPQGQGLNTEAFFGQGTRLTVV.

This chain uses TRBV18 with TRBJ1-1; 10 bases are a match to TRBD1. Per the germline V gene, CDR1 is KGHSH and CDR2 is LQKENI. This CDR3 comprises 14 residues. Trimming cost V 5 bases and J 4 bases; bases outside gene matches: 4. This CDR3 reads CASSADRGITEAFF. Here the CDR3 DNA reads TGTGCCAGCTCAGCGGACAGGGGGATCACTGAAGCTTTCTTT.

The chain uses TRBV5-4 and TRBJ2-7; tentatively, D is TRBD2 (5 bases). The V and J ends lost 4 bases and 0 bases respectively, with 11 bases between them. This CDR3 spans 14 amino acids. The V gene's germline CDR1 is SGHNT and CDR2 YYREEE (reference sequence). In DNA form, the CDR3 reads TGTGCCAGCAGCGTGGACTTGAGCTCCTACGAGCAGTACTTC. Protein: CASSVDLSSYEQYF.

V gene TRBV6-5 combines with J gene TRBJ1-4; the D gene is possibly TRBD1 (5 bases). Germline V gene sequence: CDR1 MNHEY, CDR2 SVGAGI. The CDR3 loop spans 12 amino acids. Trimming shortened V by 9 bases and J by 6 bases, and 11 bases separated the two germline ends. The CDR3 bases are TGTGCCAGTGGGGGGGGATATGAAAAACTGTTTTTT. Protein sequence: CASGGGYEKLFF.

This chain uses TRBV19 with TRBJ2-2; 7 positions agree with TRBD2. Germline CDR1 and CDR2: LNHDA and SQIVND (reference sequence). The CDR3 spans 19 residues. Germline trimming cut 5 bases from V and 1 base from J; bases unmatched to any gene: 16. In DNA form, the CDR3 reads TGTGCCAGTAGTTTTAACAGGTGGGGGGACTATCAGAACACCGGGGAGCTGTTTTTT. This gives the protein CASSFNRWGDYQNTGELFF.

J is TRBJ2-7 and V is TRBV7-9; possible D gene TRBD1, 5 bases. This CDR3 region has 12 residues. CDR1 is SEHNR, CDR2 FQNEAQ, per germline (reference sequence). The germline V and J ends were trimmed by 8 bases and 2 bases, with 10 bases remaining between them. The CDR3 bases are TGTGCCAGCCTGGGGCCCACCTACGAGCAGTACTTC. Translating it yields CASLGPTYEQYF.

The chain is built from TRBV27 and TRBJ2-7, with 7 bases matching TRBD2. J gave up 7 bases and V 6 bases, and 6 bases lay outside the gene matches. Germline V gene data show CDR1 as MNHEY and CDR2 as SMNVEV (reference sequence). The CDR3 consists of 12 residues. CDR3 in amino acids: CASRGGLREQYF. In nucleotides, the CDR3 is TGTGCCAGCAGGGGGGGACTAAGGGAGCAGTACTTC.